A selection of T cell receptor beta chains follows, all from one sample in a study of OX40 agonist ivuxolimab in advanced cancers. The data were produced by immunoSEQ multiplex PCR, yet TCRdb's version contains in-frame clones alone and is incomplete. The sample carries around 39,000 clones, about 80% recorded once. The specimen was CD4+ or CD8+ T cells sorted from blood, collected in a trial of the OX40 agonist ivuxolimab. These receptor sequences come from an adult with an advanced solid tumor such as melanoma, head and neck, liver or kidney cancer. The CDR3 runs from the conserved cysteine through the conserved F or W. Each record gives: CDR3 length, J gene, D gene, clone size, V gene, CDR3 DNA, CDR3 protein. A D gene is named only where the DNA matches it firmly. Clone size appears in some rows only: once, few, many, or a class for an expanded clone.

cdr3_length: 13
j_call: TRBJ1-1
d_call: -
clone_size: -
v_call: TRBV6-5
cdr3_nt: TGTGCCAGCTACTACAGGGAGTACACTGAAGCTTTCTTT
cdr3_aa: CASYYREYTEAFF

cdr3_length: 14
j_call: TRBJ1-6
d_call: TRBD1
clone_size: -
v_call: TRBV7-9
cdr3_nt: TGTGCCAGCACCTCCTGGGACAGAAATTCACCCCTCCACTTT
cdr3_aa: CASTSWDRNSPLHF

cdr3_length: 17
j_call: TRBJ2-3
d_call: -
clone_size: -
v_call: TRBV11-1
cdr3_nt: TGTGCCAGCAGCTTAGGCCCCGAAGGGTCCCTCACAGATACGCAGTATTTT
cdr3_aa: CASSLGPEGSLTDTQYF

cdr3_length: 15
j_call: TRBJ2-2
d_call: TRBD2
clone_size: -
v_call: TRBV5-4
cdr3_nt: TGTGCCAGCAGCTATCTGACTAGCGGGGCCGGGGAGCTGTTTTTT
cdr3_aa: CASSYLTSGAGELFF

cdr3_length: 16
j_call: TRBJ2-3
d_call: -
clone_size: -
v_call: TRBV4-3
cdr3_nt: TGCGCCAGCAGCCAAGAGTTCCACGGGGACTCAGATACGCAGTATTTT
cdr3_aa: CASSQEFHGDSDTQYF

cdr3_length: 15
j_call: TRBJ2-1
d_call: TRBD2
clone_size: -
v_call: TRBV5-4
cdr3_nt: TGTGCCAGCAGCTTGAGGACTAGCGGCTACAATGAGCAGTTCTTC
cdr3_aa: CASSLRTSGYNEQFF

cdr3_length: 15
j_call: TRBJ2-1
d_call: TRBD2
clone_size: -
v_call: TRBV19
cdr3_nt: TGTGCCAGTAGTACCTCTAGCGGGGGTTACAATGAGCAGTTCTTC
cdr3_aa: CASSTSSGGYNEQFF

cdr3_length: 15
j_call: TRBJ1-6
d_call: -
clone_size: -
v_call: TRBV7-2
cdr3_nt: TGTGCCAGCAGCTTAGAAGGCCAGGGTTTTTCACCCCTCCACTTT
cdr3_aa: CASSLEGQGFSPLHF

cdr3_length: 15
j_call: TRBJ2-7
d_call: -
clone_size: -
v_call: TRBV11-2
cdr3_nt: TGTGCCAGCAGCTTCGAAAGGGGCAGCTCCTACGAGCAGTACTTC
cdr3_aa: CASSFERGSSYEQYF

cdr3_length: 15
j_call: TRBJ2-3
d_call: -
clone_size: -
v_call: TRBV28
cdr3_nt: TGTGCCAGCAGTTCCAACAGGGAATACACAGATACGCAGTATTTT
cdr3_aa: CASSSNREYTDTQYF

cdr3_length: 18
j_call: TRBJ1-6
d_call: -
clone_size: -
v_call: TRBV9
cdr3_nt: TGTGCCAGCAGCGTAGACCCACCACACCTCGGGGGAAGTTCACCCCTCCACTTT
cdr3_aa: CASSVDPPHLGGSSPLHF

cdr3_length: 15
j_call: TRBJ2-7
d_call: TRBD1
clone_size: -
v_call: TRBV6-1
cdr3_nt: TGTGCCAGCAGTGACCAGGGGGCGGTCTATCGGGAGCAGTACTTC
cdr3_aa: CASSDQGAVYREQYF

cdr3_length: 16
j_call: TRBJ1-1
d_call: TRBD1
clone_size: once
v_call: TRBV25-1
cdr3_nt: TGTGCCAGCAGTGACCTATTGAACCAGGGGGAAGCTGAAGCTTTCTTT
cdr3_aa: CASSDLLNQGEAEAFF

cdr3_length: 15
j_call: TRBJ2-7
d_call: -
clone_size: -
v_call: TRBV7-9
cdr3_nt: TGTGCCAGCAGCTTAGCGGGGCAGGGACCCTACGAGCAGTACTTC
cdr3_aa: CASSLAGQGPYEQYF

cdr3_length: 16
j_call: TRBJ1-1
d_call: TRBD1
clone_size: -
v_call: TRBV19
cdr3_nt: TGTGCCAGTAGTATTCTCCCGGGACAGGGATGGGCTGAAGCTTTCTTT
cdr3_aa: CASSILPGQGWAEAFF

cdr3_length: 16
j_call: TRBJ2-5
d_call: TRBD2
clone_size: -
v_call: TRBV23-1
cdr3_nt: TGCGCCAGCATTGGGGGGGGAGGGCGGAGCCTGAAGACCCAGTACTTC
cdr3_aa: CASIGGGGRSLKTQYF

cdr3_length: 16
j_call: TRBJ2-5
d_call: TRBD2
clone_size: -
v_call: TRBV7-2
cdr3_nt: TGTGCCAGCAGCTTAGCTGCTAGCGGGGGCGGAGAGACCCAGTACTTC
cdr3_aa: CASSLAASGGGETQYF

cdr3_length: 14
j_call: TRBJ2-7
d_call: -
clone_size: -
v_call: TRBV5-1
cdr3_nt: TGCGCCAGCAGCTTGTCGGCGGGGAGCTACGAGCAGTACTTC
cdr3_aa: CASSLSAGSYEQYF

cdr3_length: 15
j_call: TRBJ1-6
d_call: TRBD1
clone_size: -
v_call: TRBV7-2
cdr3_nt: TGTGCCAGCAGCCCGACCCCGGTGACAGGGATTCCCCTCCACTTT
cdr3_aa: CASSPTPVTGIPLHF

cdr3_length: 14
j_call: TRBJ2-7
d_call: -
clone_size: -
v_call: TRBV6-1
cdr3_nt: TGTGCCAGCAGTTTCCGGTTTCCGGAGCCCGAGCAGTACTTC
cdr3_aa: CASSFRFPEPEQYF

cdr3_length: 14
j_call: TRBJ1-2
d_call: -
clone_size: -
v_call: TRBV5-4
cdr3_nt: TGTGCCAGCAGCTTAAGGGTTCGGAGCTATGGCTACACCTTC
cdr3_aa: CASSLRVRSYGYTF

cdr3_length: 15
j_call: TRBJ2-2
d_call: -
clone_size: once
v_call: TRBV7-2
cdr3_nt: TGTGCCAGCAGCTTAGGTCCTTCGAACACCGGGGAGCTGTTTTTT
cdr3_aa: CASSLGPSNTGELFF

cdr3_length: 15
j_call: TRBJ2-3
d_call: TRBD2
clone_size: -
v_call: TRBV6-5
cdr3_nt: TGTGCCAGCAGCCCCGGGGGGAGGGGCACAGATACGCAGTATTTT
cdr3_aa: CASSPGGRGTDTQYF

cdr3_length: 11
j_call: TRBJ1-2
d_call: -
clone_size: few
v_call: TRBV7-2
cdr3_nt: TGTGCCAGCAGCTTAGAATGGGGCTACACCTTC
cdr3_aa: CASSLEWGYTF

cdr3_length: 16
j_call: TRBJ1-3
d_call: -
clone_size: -
v_call: TRBV4-3
cdr3_nt: TGCGCCAGCAGCCAAGCTTACGAGGAAACTGGAAACACCATATATTTT
cdr3_aa: CASSQAYEETGNTIYF

cdr3_length: 11
j_call: TRBJ2-7
d_call: -
clone_size: once
v_call: TRBV20-1
cdr3_nt: TGCAGTTCCCCAGGAGCGGAAGAGCAGTACTTC
cdr3_aa: CSSPGAEEQYF

cdr3_length: 16
j_call: TRBJ1-6
d_call: TRBD1
clone_size: once
v_call: TRBV7-9
cdr3_nt: TGTGCCAGCAGCTCCGGCCAGGGGGACTATAATTCACCCCTCCACTTT
cdr3_aa: CASSSGQGDYNSPLHF

cdr3_length: 12
j_call: TRBJ2-1
d_call: -
clone_size: -
v_call: TRBV7-2
cdr3_nt: TGTGCCAGCAGCCCCGTCGGGAATGAGCAGTTCTTC
cdr3_aa: CASSPVGNEQFF

cdr3_length: 16
j_call: TRBJ1-2
d_call: TRBD1
clone_size: -
v_call: TRBV5-1
cdr3_nt: TGCGCCAGCAGCTTGGGAACCGGGACAGTCAACTATGGCTACACCTTC
cdr3_aa: CASSLGTGTVNYGYTF

cdr3_length: 13
j_call: TRBJ1-2
d_call: -
clone_size: -
v_call: TRBV28
cdr3_nt: TGTGCAGCACGATTAGAGACGACCCCCGGCTACACCTTC
cdr3_aa: CAARLETTPGYTF

cdr3_length: 16
j_call: TRBJ2-1
d_call: -
clone_size: -
v_call: TRBV7-6
cdr3_nt: TGTGCCAGCAGCGCCCAACAGGGGGGGTCCTACAATGAGCAGTTCTTC
cdr3_aa: CASSAQQGGSYNEQFF

cdr3_length: 16
j_call: TRBJ2-3
d_call: -
clone_size: once
v_call: TRBV7-9
cdr3_nt: TGTGCCAGCAGCTTAAAATTGACGGGGGACACAGATACGCAGTATTTT
cdr3_aa: CASSLKLTGDTDTQYF

cdr3_length: 12
j_call: TRBJ2-3
d_call: -
clone_size: -
v_call: TRBV6-1
cdr3_nt: TGTGCCACCGCGGGGGCCCATCCAGCGCAGTATTTT
cdr3_aa: CATAGAHPAQYF

cdr3_length: 13
j_call: TRBJ1-1
d_call: -
clone_size: -
v_call: TRBV7-9
cdr3_nt: TGTGCCAGCAGCGCCGCGGGGAACACTGAAGCTTTCTTT
cdr3_aa: CASSAAGNTEAFF

cdr3_length: 13
j_call: TRBJ2-3
d_call: -
clone_size: once
v_call: TRBV19
cdr3_nt: TGTGCCAGTAGTATTGAGGTTGGAGATACGCAGTATTTT
cdr3_aa: CASSIEVGDTQYF

cdr3_length: 15
j_call: TRBJ2-1
d_call: -
clone_size: -
v_call: TRBV6-5
cdr3_nt: TGTGCCAGCAGTTACCCGGGGCTAGAAGGCAATGAGCAGTTCTTC
cdr3_aa: CASSYPGLEGNEQFF

cdr3_length: 15
j_call: TRBJ1-2
d_call: -
clone_size: -
v_call: TRBV5-1
cdr3_nt: TGTGCCAGCAGCTTGGCCGCAGGGGACCGCTATGGCTACACCTTC
cdr3_aa: CASSLAAGDRYGYTF

cdr3_length: 14
j_call: TRBJ1-6
d_call: -
clone_size: -
v_call: TRBV4-3
cdr3_nt: TGCGCCAGCAGCCAAGACAGAGGAAGTTCACCCCTCCACTTT
cdr3_aa: CASSQDRGSSPLHF

cdr3_length: 16
j_call: TRBJ2-3
d_call: -
clone_size: -
v_call: TRBV6-5
cdr3_nt: TGTGCCAGCAGTTACGGGGGACGGGGGAGCACAGATACGCAGTATTTT
cdr3_aa: CASSYGGRGSTDTQYF

cdr3_length: 12
j_call: TRBJ2-1
d_call: -
clone_size: -
v_call: TRBV5-4
cdr3_nt: TGTGCCAGCAGCTTGGACGGATTCGAGCAGTTCTTC
cdr3_aa: CASSLDGFEQFF

cdr3_length: 17
j_call: TRBJ1-2
d_call: -
clone_size: -
v_call: TRBV30
cdr3_nt: TGTGCCTGGAGAAAGGGGGACATACTCATGGGCGACTATGGCTACACCTTC
cdr3_aa: CAWRKGDILMGDYGYTF

cdr3_length: 14
j_call: TRBJ2-7
d_call: -
clone_size: -
v_call: TRBV6-5
cdr3_nt: TGTGCCAGCAGTTACTCCCATTCAGTCAGCGAGCAGTACTTC
cdr3_aa: CASSYSHSVSEQYF

cdr3_length: 14
j_call: TRBJ2-1
d_call: -
clone_size: few
v_call: TRBV5-1
cdr3_nt: TGCGCCAGCAGCCAGAGGACAGATCAGGGTGAGCAGTTCTTC
cdr3_aa: CASSQRTDQGEQFF

cdr3_length: 11
j_call: TRBJ2-1
d_call: -
clone_size: -
v_call: TRBV7-2
cdr3_nt: TGTGCCAGCAGGACGCACAATGAGCAGTTCTTC
cdr3_aa: CASRTHNEQFF

cdr3_length: 14
j_call: TRBJ2-4
d_call: -
clone_size: -
v_call: TRBV5-4
cdr3_nt: TGTGCCAGCAGCTTGCTCGGGGGAGGCAACATTCAGTACTTC
cdr3_aa: CASSLLGGGNIQYF

cdr3_length: 14
j_call: TRBJ1-1
d_call: -
clone_size: -
v_call: TRBV6-4
cdr3_nt: TGTGCCAGCACCAACCCAGGATGTGGCACTGAAGCTTTCTTT
cdr3_aa: CASTNPGCGTEAFF

cdr3_length: 15
j_call: TRBJ2-5
d_call: TRBD2
clone_size: -
v_call: TRBV25-1
cdr3_nt: TGTGCCAGCAGTGAAGTACTAGCGGCCCAAGAGACCCAGTACTTC
cdr3_aa: CASSEVLAAQETQYF

cdr3_length: 13
j_call: TRBJ2-1
d_call: -
clone_size: -
v_call: TRBV10-3
cdr3_nt: TGTGCCATCAGAGGTGTAGGAGGCAATGAGCAGTTCTTC
cdr3_aa: CAIRGVGGNEQFF